The rows below give T cell receptor beta chains drawn from one sample of a study of cytomegalovirus exposure and HLA in healthy donors. The table came from immunoSEQ multiplex PCR; TCRdb's copy has only in-frame clones and leaves some out. The data show 110,000 to 150,000 clones, about four fifths seen once. Sequencing used PBMCs. These receptors all come from a woman between 25 and 40 years old in good health and CMV-seronegative. CDR3s include the opening cysteine and the closing phenylalanine or tryptophan. Fields, in order: clone size, CDR3 length, V gene, J gene, D gene, CDR3 protein, CDR3 DNA. A D gene is named only where the DNA matches it firmly. The listing skips clone size in some rows; elsewhere it reads once, few, many or a size class.

clone size: .
CDR3 length: 15
V gene: TRBV10-3
J gene: TRBJ1-1
D gene: TRBD1
CDR3 protein: CAIRAGTGVNTEAFF
CDR3 DNA: TGTGCCATCAGGGCCGGGACAGGGGTGAACACTGAAGCTTTCTTT

clone size: .
CDR3 length: 14
V gene: TRBV6-5
J gene: TRBJ2-1
D gene: TRBD1
CDR3 protein: CASSWLTGDGEQFF
CDR3 DNA: TGTGCCAGCAGTTGGCTGACAGGGGACGGTGAGCAGTTCTTC

clone size: few
CDR3 length: 14
V gene: TRBV7-8
J gene: TRBJ1-6
D gene: .
CDR3 protein: CASSLRTAGSPLHF
CDR3 DNA: TGTGCCAGCAGCTTACGGACAGCTGGGTCACCCCTCCACTTT

clone size: few
CDR3 length: 15
V gene: TRBV7-2
J gene: TRBJ2-7
D gene: TRBD2
CDR3 protein: CASSPLAGELSEQYF
CDR3 DNA: TGTGCCAGCAGCCCTCTAGCGGGGGAGCTGAGCGAGCAGTACTTC

clone size: .
CDR3 length: 14
V gene: TRBV10-1
J gene: TRBJ1-2
D gene: TRBD1
CDR3 protein: CAPPSRQGGWGYTF
CDR3 DNA: TGCGCCCCCCCGTCGAGACAGGGAGGATGGGGCTACACCTTC

clone size: .
CDR3 length: 15
V gene: TRBV19
J gene: TRBJ1-5
D gene: .
CDR3 protein: CASSIDRGENQPQHF
CDR3 DNA: TGTGCCAGTAGTATAGATCGCGGAGAGAATCAGCCCCAGCATTTT

clone size: .
CDR3 length: 15
V gene: TRBV15
J gene: TRBJ2-3
D gene: TRBD1
CDR3 protein: CATSSGDRRTDTQYF
CDR3 DNA: TGTGCCACCAGCAGTGGGGACAGACGCACAGATACGCAGTATTTT

clone size: .
CDR3 length: 11
V gene: TRBV4-2
J gene: TRBJ1-2
D gene: .
CDR3 protein: CASSYSYGYTF
CDR3 DNA: TGTGCCAGCAGCTACAGCTATGGCTACACCTTC

clone size: .
CDR3 length: 15
V gene: TRBV7-2
J gene: TRBJ2-7
D gene: TRBD1
CDR3 protein: CASSLTRDSSYEQYF
CDR3 DNA: TGTGCCAGCAGCTTAACCCGGGACAGCTCCTACGAGCAGTACTTC

clone size: .
CDR3 length: 14
V gene: TRBV6-6
J gene: TRBJ1-2
D gene: .
CDR3 protein: CASSGQSSSYGYTF
CDR3 DNA: TGTGCCAGCAGCGGACAGTCCTCAAGCTATGGCTACACCTTC

clone size: .
CDR3 length: 13
V gene: TRBV19
J gene: TRBJ1-1
D gene: .
CDR3 protein: CASSGQGGTEAFF
CDR3 DNA: TGTGCCAGTAGTGGTCAGGGAGGCACTGAAGCTTTCTTT

clone size: .
CDR3 length: 16
V gene: TRBV6-1
J gene: TRBJ2-5
D gene: .
CDR3 protein: CASSESRGTARGTQYF
CDR3 DNA: TGTGCCAGCAGTGAAAGTCGGGGGACAGCAAGAGGGACCCAGTACTTC

clone size: .
CDR3 length: 13
V gene: TRBV5-8
J gene: TRBJ2-1
D gene: TRBD1
CDR3 protein: CASSFRGRNEQFF
CDR3 DNA: TGTGCCAGCAGCTTCAGGGGGCGGAATGAGCAGTTCTTC

clone size: .
CDR3 length: 15
V gene: TRBV2
J gene: TRBJ2-7
D gene: .
CDR3 protein: CASKAQETGVSEQYF
CDR3 DNA: TGTGCCAGCAAGGCCCAGGAGACGGGGGTGAGCGAGCAGTACTTC

clone size: .
CDR3 length: 14
V gene: TRBV18
J gene: TRBJ2-4
D gene: .
CDR3 protein: CASSPGLAKNIQYF
CDR3 DNA: TGTGCCAGCTCACCTGGACTAGCCAAAAACATTCAGTACTTC

clone size: .
CDR3 length: 15
V gene: TRBV5-1
J gene: TRBJ1-1
D gene: .
CDR3 protein: CASRRRTDEGRGAFF
CDR3 DNA: TGCGCCAGCAGGCGGAGGACAGACGAAGGCCGAGGAGCTTTCTTT

clone size: .
CDR3 length: 13
V gene: TRBV5-6
J gene: TRBJ1-4
D gene: .
CDR3 protein: CASSLWLNEKLFF
CDR3 DNA: TGTGCCAGCAGCTTGTGGCTGAATGAAAAACTGTTTTTT

clone size: .
CDR3 length: 15
V gene: TRBV5-1
J gene: TRBJ2-7
D gene: TRBD1
CDR3 protein: CASNHGGTGAYEQYF
CDR3 DNA: TGCGCCAGCAACCATGGGGGGACAGGGGCCTACGAGCAGTACTTC

clone size: .
CDR3 length: 14
V gene: TRBV18
J gene: TRBJ1-1
D gene: .
CDR3 protein: CASSLTEKNTEAFF
CDR3 DNA: TGTGCCAGCTCCCTGACAGAGAAGAACACTGAAGCTTTCTTT

clone size: .
CDR3 length: 13
V gene: TRBV18
J gene: TRBJ2-3
D gene: .
CDR3 protein: CASSPRATDTQYF
CDR3 DNA: TGTGCCAGCTCACCACGGGCCACAGATACGCAGTATTTT

clone size: .
CDR3 length: 14
V gene: TRBV28
J gene: TRBJ2-3
D gene: TRBD1
CDR3 protein: CASIGTGRGDTQYF
CDR3 DNA: TGTGCCAGCATTGGGACAGGGCGTGGAGATACGCAGTATTTT

clone size: .
CDR3 length: 13
V gene: TRBV29-1
J gene: TRBJ1-5
D gene: .
CDR3 protein: CSVGSGPNQPQHF
CDR3 DNA: TGCAGCGTTGGGTCAGGGCCCAATCAGCCCCAGCATTTT

clone size: .
CDR3 length: 14
V gene: TRBV7-9
J gene: TRBJ1-1
D gene: .
CDR3 protein: CASSLGQMNTEAFF
CDR3 DNA: TGTGCCAGCAGCTTAGGACAGATGAACACTGAAGCTTTCTTT

clone size: .
CDR3 length: 14
V gene: TRBV6-5
J gene: TRBJ1-1
D gene: TRBD1
CDR3 protein: CASSLGQRNTEAFF
CDR3 DNA: TGTGCCAGCAGTTTGGGACAGAGGAACACTGAAGCTTTCTTT

clone size: .
CDR3 length: 14
V gene: TRBV4-1
J gene: TRBJ2-7
D gene: TRBD2
CDR3 protein: CASGDRRGAAEQYF
CDR3 DNA: TGCGCCAGCGGCGACCGGCGGGGGGCGGCGGAGCAGTACTTC

clone size: .
CDR3 length: 14
V gene: TRBV2
J gene: TRBJ1-1
D gene: TRBD1
CDR3 protein: CASVYRGQNTEAFF
CDR3 DNA: TGTGCCAGCGTCTACAGGGGGCAAAACACTGAAGCTTTCTTT

clone size: .
CDR3 length: 14
V gene: TRBV5-1
J gene: TRBJ2-1
D gene: .
CDR3 protein: CASRPSPLDNEQFF
CDR3 DNA: TGCGCCAGCAGGCCATCTCCACTGGACAATGAGCAGTTCTTC

clone size: .
CDR3 length: 14
V gene: TRBV6-1
J gene: TRBJ1-2
D gene: TRBD1
CDR3 protein: CASSGFRDRDGYTF
CDR3 DNA: TGTGCCAGCAGTGGGTTCCGGGACAGGGATGGCTACACCTTC

clone size: .
CDR3 length: 12
V gene: TRBV7-9
J gene: TRBJ1-2
D gene: .
CDR3 protein: CASSLSGAGYTF
CDR3 DNA: TGTGCCAGCAGCTTATCGGGAGCTGGCTACACCTTC

clone size: .
CDR3 length: 11
V gene: TRBV20-1
J gene: TRBJ2-5
D gene: .
CDR3 protein: CSARPLETQYF
CDR3 DNA: TGCAGTGCTAGACCTCTGGAGACCCAGTACTTC

clone size: .
CDR3 length: 12
V gene: TRBV5-1
J gene: TRBJ2-2
D gene: TRBD1
CDR3 protein: CASSPRGQGLFF
CDR3 DNA: TGCGCCAGCAGCCCCAGGGGGCAGGGGCTGTTTTTT

clone size: .
CDR3 length: 16
V gene: TRBV5-1
J gene: TRBJ2-1
D gene: TRBD2
CDR3 protein: CASSPGRGSSYNEQFF
CDR3 DNA: TGCGCCAGCAGCCCCGGGAGGGGGAGCTCCTACAATGAGCAGTTCTTC

clone size: .
CDR3 length: 14
V gene: TRBV5-1
J gene: TRBJ1-1
D gene: .
CDR3 protein: CASSFRAGNTEAFF
CDR3 DNA: TGCGCCAGCAGCTTTCGAGCAGGGAACACTGAAGCTTTCTTT

clone size: .
CDR3 length: 14
V gene: TRBV9
J gene: TRBJ1-1
D gene: .
CDR3 protein: CASSVVAGNTEAFF
CDR3 DNA: TGTGCCAGCAGCGTAGTCGCGGGGAACACTGAAGCTTTCTTT

clone size: .
CDR3 length: 14
V gene: TRBV5-6
J gene: TRBJ2-5
D gene: .
CDR3 protein: CASSLQGIGETQYF
CDR3 DNA: TGTGCCAGCAGCCTACAGGGAATAGGAGAGACCCAGTACTTC